This T cell receptor beta chain was sequenced for a study of cytomegalovirus exposure and HLA in healthy donors. Study-wide background: Within an early data release were roughly 83 million unique TCRs drawn from HLA-typed donors. Within the Caucasian-associated ancestry cluster were 65% to 85% of the approximately 400 genotyped donors.

The CDR3 covers 15 residues. CDR1 is LNHDA, CDR2 SQIVND, per germline (reference sequence). Trimming took 7 bases from V and 4 from J, leaving 17 bases between them. Each donor was healthy, and each was a bone marrow donor. 13 Jbeta primers and 60 Vbeta primers were used for the PCR. The assay was immunoSEQ multiplex PCR, and TCRdb's table has in-frame clones only and misses some. The sample records about 93,000 clones, approximately 60% being singletons. A word on this clone: Its specificity is unknown.

Findings and caveats of the study: Beyond CMV serostatus, there was no information to go on about immune exposure.

Input material: PBMCs. The chain recombines TRBV19 with TRBJ1-5, with D possibly TRBD1 on 5 matching bases. The TCR comes from a boy between 10 and 17 years old in good health and CMV-seropositive. DNA for the CDR3: TGTGCCAGTAAGGGCTTGGGACTGCAAAATCAGCCCCAGCATTTT. Translation: CASKGLGLQNQPQHF.